These 14 T cell receptor beta chains were sequenced from one sample in a study of T cell responses to AZD1222 COVID-19 vaccine. TCRdb's table, derived via immunoSEQ multiplex PCR, lists solely in-frame clones and lacks some. Found here are 210,000 or so clones, roughly 94% of them singletons; the top ten hold approximately 1.5%. Sequencing used peripheral blood, obtained 28 days after the second dose of the MenACWY control vaccine. These receptors all stem from an adult who received the MenACWY meningococcal vaccine as a control.

J is TRBJ2-7 and V is TRBV19, with no clear D. The V end lost 4 bases, the J end lost 6 bases, and 16 bases lay between the germline ends. Germline V lookup: CDR1 LNHDA, CDR2 SQIVND (reference sequence). The CDR3 sequence is 14 residues long. DNA of the CDR3: TGTGCCAGTAGTACCCAGCGTCCTACCCTCGAGCAGTACTTC. It is translated as CASSTQRPTLEQYF.

The gene calls are TRBV6-6 and TRBJ1-4; D ambiguous. This CDR3 region has 15 residues. The germline gives CDR1 MNHNY, CDR2 SVGAGI (reference sequence). V lost 5 bases to trimming and J lost 0 bases, with 10 bases between them. The CDR3 sequence is CASSRRDPTNEKLFF. The CDR3 nucleotides read TGTGCCAGCAGTCGTCGTGACCCAACTAATGAAAAACTGTTTTTT.

CDR3 nucleotide sequence: TGTGCCTGGAGTGCCTCCGGGACAGGGCTGGCCGGGGAGCTGTTTTTT. This encodes CAWSASGTGLAGELFF. This chain joins TRBV30 and TRBJ2-2, with TRBD1 identical over 9 bases. Germline CDR1 is GTSNPN and CDR2 is SVGIG (reference sequence). The CDR3 length is 16 residues. Trimming at V came to 1 base and at J to 6 bases, leaving 9 bases not matched to a gene. Together with reference TRBV30 and TRBJ2-2, the CDR3 gives the full variable domain: SQTIHQWPATLVQPVGSPLSLECTVEGTSNPNLYWYRQAAGRGLQLLFYSVGIGQISSEVPQNLSASRPQDRQFILSSKKLLLSDSGFYLCAWSASGTGLAGELFFGEGSRLTVL.

This clone was picked up one time. The chain couples TRBV7-2 to TRBJ2-2; no firm D call. The CDR3 length is 13 residues. The germline CDR1 and CDR2 sequences are SGHTA and FQGNSA. V was cut by 4 bases and J by 4 bases, with 7 bases left in between. For the CDR3, the DNA is TGTGCCAGCAGCTACCGGGTCACCGGGGAGCTGTTTTTT. As protein: CASSYRVTGELFF. The full variable domain, in which reference TRBV7-2 and TRBJ2-2 provide the parts outside the CDR3, is GAGVSQSPSNKVTEKGKDVELRCDPISGHTALYWYRQSLGQGLEFLIYFQGNSAPDKSGLPSDRFSAERTGGSVSTLTIQRTQQEDSAVYLCASSYRVTGELFFGEGSRLTVL.

The J gene is TRBJ2-7, the V gene TRBV5-1, with TRBD1 matching over 7 bases. In germline, CDR1 is SGHRS, CDR2 YFSETQ. Trimming removed 7 bases from V and 2 bases from J; junction bases left unmatched: 12. The CDR3 sequence is 15 residues long. CDR3: CASRDLAGGTYEQYF. CDR3 DNA sequence: TGCGCCAGCCGGGACCTGGCAGGGGGAACCTACGAGCAGTACTTC.

The V and J genes are TRBV14 and TRBJ2-7; the match to TRBD1 covers 7 bases. The CDR3 is made up of 13 amino acids. The V gene end was trimmed by 5 bases and the J gene end by 3 bases; junction bases not matched to a gene: 4. The germline gives CDR1 SGHDN, CDR2 FVKESK. CDR3 residues: CASSARQGYEQYF. In DNA form, the CDR3 reads TGTGCCAGCAGCGCCCGACAGGGCTACGAGCAGTACTTC.

The chain joins TRBV19 to TRBJ1-4; maybe TRBD1 (5 bases). Per germline, CDR1 LNHDA and CDR2 SQIVND (reference sequence). The CDR3 sequence is 15 residues long. V shed 6 bases and J shed 10 bases, with 21 bases lying between them. CDR3 in amino acids: CASSLPRTSRGKLFF. DNA for the CDR3: TGTGCCAGTAGCCTCCCCCGGACATCCCGCGGAAAACTGTTTTTT.

The table lists this clone with a count of one. The chain combines TRBV7-2 with TRBJ2-7, with 9 bases lining up with TRBD1. V was pared by 6 bases and J by 2 bases, with 8 bases of the junction left unmatched. The CDR3 sequence is 15 residues long. Germline V gives CDR1 SGHTA, CDR2 FQGNSA. CDR3: CASSAPGQGAYEQYF. CDR3 in DNA: TGTGCCAGCAGTGCTCCGGGACAGGGCGCCTACGAGCAGTACTTC.

The chain employs TRBV5-6 and TRBJ1-5; D is undetermined. Germline V gives CDR1 SGHDT, CDR2 YYEEEE. The CDR3 runs 13 residues. V lost 3 bases, J lost 5 bases, and 9 bases lay in between. The CDR3 region is CASSYGGDQPQHF. The CDR3 coding sequence is TGTGCCAGCAGCTACGGCGGGGATCAGCCCCAGCATTTT.

In this sample, this clone turned up once. The genes are TRBV7-3 and TRBJ2-3; unclear D gene. The CDR3 consists of 13 residues. In germline, CDR1 is SGHTA, CDR2 FQGTGA. V was clipped by 2 bases and J by 4 bases, with 7 bases between them. The CDR3 coding sequence is TGTGCCAGCAGCTTAGGCAACCCAGATACGCAGTATTTT. Amino acid sequence: CASSLGNPDTQYF.

This chain links TRBV28 with TRBJ2-5; D possibly corresponds to TRBD1 (7 bases). The CDR3 is 16 amino acids. V lost 3 bases and J 3 bases, leaving 17 bases between the germline ends. Germline CDR1 MDHEN, CDR2 SYDVKM. As DNA, the CDR3 is TGTGCCAGCAGTTTTCTCCAGGGGGGCTTGAAAGAGACCCAGTACTTC. Protein product: CASSFLQGGLKETQYF.

Here the CDR3 DNA reads TGCAGTGCTAGCTACGAGCAGTACTTC. Translation gives CSASYEQYF. The V gene is TRBV20-1, the J gene TRBJ2-7; D ambiguous. The CDR3 has 9 amino acids. The germline gives CDR1 DFQATT, CDR2 SNEGSKA (reference sequence). Trimming removed 3 bases at V and 3 bases at J, with 0 bases between.

The chain employs TRBV9 and TRBJ2-7, with 13 positions matching TRBD2. Germline CDR1 and CDR2: SGDLS and YYNGEE. This CDR3 region has 15 residues. V trimming: 5 bases; J trimming: 7 bases; junction bases outside the gene matches: 9. CDR3 bases: TGTGCCAGCAGTTCGACTAGCGGGGGGACTTTGGAGCAGTACTTC. Translated, it gives CASSSTSGGTLEQYF.

This clone was counted a single time. The chain joins TRBV2 to TRBJ2-5; D is possibly TRBD2 (5 bases). Germline CDR1 reads SNHLY; CDR2 reads FYNNEI. Trimming took off 7 bases at V and 3 bases at J, with 9 bases between the two ends. This CDR3 has 12 amino acids. The CDR3 loop reads CASNREKETQYF. DNA of the CDR3: TGTGCCAGCAACCGGGAAAAAGAGACCCAGTACTTC.